Listed below are T cell receptor beta chains from one sample, sequenced in a study of blood T cell repertoires in COVID-19. Here immunoSEQ multiplex PCR was the method, and the copy in TCRdb shows in-frame clones only, minus some. The sample consists of over 250,000 clones, 70% to 90% of them appearing once. The sequencing sample was made of PBMCs or T cells enriched from blood (not recorded which). Source of these receptors: a woman aged 55-70 years in a cohort exposed to, infected with or recovered from COVID-19 (not recorded which). Each CDR3 is given with its conserved first and last residue. Fields, in order: clone size, V gene, D gene, J gene, CDR3 protein, CDR3 DNA. The D gene is left open where the match is weak. For some rows the clone size is stated as once, few or many, or as a class when expanded; others skip it.

>.|TRBV2|TRBD1|TRBJ1-1
CASSWRQGGSNTEAFF
TGTGCCAGCTCCTGGCGACAGGGGGGGTCGAACACTGAAGCTTTCTTT
>.|TRBV4-1|.|TRBJ1-1
CASSPAGSNTEAFF
TGCGCCAGCAGCCCCGCAGGCTCGAACACTGAAGCTTTCTTT
>.|TRBV7-2|.|TRBJ2-7
CASSLSREQNEQYF
TGTGCCAGCAGCTTAAGTCGGGAGCAGAACGAGCAGTACTTC
>.|TRBV23-1|.|TRBJ2-4
CASPSRTMLAKNIQYF
TGCGCCAGCCCCTCGCGGACAATGTTAGCCAAAAACATTCAGTACTTC
>.|TRBV20-1|.|TRBJ2-3
CSASYGGTLSSTDTQYF
TGCAGTGCTAGTTACGGGGGAACACTCTCTAGCACAGATACGCAGTATTTT
>.|TRBV4-1|TRBD2|TRBJ2-7
CASSQESASGLPTYEQYF
TGCGCCAGCAGCCAAGAATCGGCTAGCGGGCTCCCTACCTACGAGCAGTACTTC
>.|TRBV11-2|.|TRBJ2-1
CASSPFEISSYNEQFF
TGTGCCAGCAGCCCGTTCGAGATTAGCTCCTACAATGAGCAGTTCTTC
>.|TRBV23-1|TRBD1|TRBJ1-2
CASTPTGPYGYTF
TGCGCCAGCACTCCGACAGGGCCCTATGGCTACACCTTC
>.|TRBV24-1|.|TRBJ2-2
CATSDLGGTGELFF
TGTGCCACCAGTGATTTAGGGGGCACCGGGGAGCTGTTTTTT
>.|TRBV4-1|.|TRBJ1-5
CASSQDRSKGDQPQHF
TGCGCCAGCAGCCAAGATCGGTCTAAGGGGGATCAGCCCCAGCATTTT
>once|TRBV7-9|.|TRBJ2-2
CASSRTAGELFF
TGTGCCAGCAGCCGGACAGCCGGGGAGCTGTTTTTT
>.|TRBV28|TRBD2|TRBJ2-7
CASSLGGLAGAYEQYF
TGTGCCAGCAGTTTAGGCGGACTAGCGGGAGCGTACGAGCAGTACTTC
>.|TRBV7-2|.|TRBJ2-7
CASSLGFSAYEQYF
TGTGCCAGCAGCTTAGGTTTTTCGGCCTACGAGCAGTACTTC
>.|TRBV3-1/TRBV3-2|.|TRBJ2-5
CASSHAGKGETQYF
TGTGCCAGCAGCCATGCAGGGAAAGGAGAGACCCAGTACTTC
>.|TRBV6-5|.|TRBJ1-1
CASSPYSEAFF
TGTGCCAGCAGTCCGTACAGTGAAGCTTTCTTT
>.|TRBV5-1|.|TRBJ2-7
CASSLGGAISYEQYF
TGCGCCAGCAGCTTGGGGGGCGCGATATCCTACGAGCAGTACTTC
>.|TRBV24-1|.|TRBJ2-3
CATSPPGGDTQYF
TGTGCCACCAGCCCCCCAGGAGGAGATACGCAGTATTTT
>.|TRBV18|.|TRBJ1-4
CASSSGTAGEKLFF
TGTGCCAGCTCGTCAGGGACTGCGGGTGAAAAACTGTTTTTT
>.|TRBV6-5|TRBD1|TRBJ2-1
CASASGTDYNEQFF
TGTGCCAGCGCGTCCGGGACAGATTACAATGAGCAGTTCTTC
>.|TRBV19|.|TRBJ2-2
CASSVGLIGELFF
TGTGCCAGTAGTGTCGGGTTAATCGGGGAGCTGTTTTTT
>.|TRBV19|.|TRBJ2-2
CASRAKDRNTGELFF
TGTGCCAGTAGGGCAAAAGACAGGAACACCGGGGAGCTGTTTTTT
>.|TRBV21-1|.|TRBJ2-1
CASSPRSSYNEQFF
TGTGCCAGCAGTCCGAGGAGCTCCTACAATGAGCAGTTCTTC
>.|TRBV6-6|TRBD1|TRBJ2-2
CASRGTAPHTGELFF
TGTGCCAGCAGGGGGACAGCCCCTCACACCGGGGAGCTGTTTTTT
>.|TRBV19|.|TRBJ2-1
CASSIGQRSHNEQFF
TGTGCCAGTAGTATAGGACAGAGAAGCCACAATGAGCAGTTCTTC